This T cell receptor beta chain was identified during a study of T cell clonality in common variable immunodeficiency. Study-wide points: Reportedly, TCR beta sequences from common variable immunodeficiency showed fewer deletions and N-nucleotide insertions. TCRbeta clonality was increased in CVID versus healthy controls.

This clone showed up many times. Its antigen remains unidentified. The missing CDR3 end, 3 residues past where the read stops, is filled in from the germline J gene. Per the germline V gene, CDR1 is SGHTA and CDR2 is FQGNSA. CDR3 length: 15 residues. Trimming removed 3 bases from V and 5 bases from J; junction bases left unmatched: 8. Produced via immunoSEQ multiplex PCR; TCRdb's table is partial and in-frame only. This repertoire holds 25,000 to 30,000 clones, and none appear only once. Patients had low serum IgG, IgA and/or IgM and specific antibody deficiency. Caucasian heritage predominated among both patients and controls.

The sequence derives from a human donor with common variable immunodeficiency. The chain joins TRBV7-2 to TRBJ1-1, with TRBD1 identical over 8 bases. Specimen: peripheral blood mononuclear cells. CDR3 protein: CASSFTRGRGTEAFF. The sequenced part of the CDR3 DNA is TGTGCCAGCAGCTTTACCAGGGGGCGGGGGACTGAA.